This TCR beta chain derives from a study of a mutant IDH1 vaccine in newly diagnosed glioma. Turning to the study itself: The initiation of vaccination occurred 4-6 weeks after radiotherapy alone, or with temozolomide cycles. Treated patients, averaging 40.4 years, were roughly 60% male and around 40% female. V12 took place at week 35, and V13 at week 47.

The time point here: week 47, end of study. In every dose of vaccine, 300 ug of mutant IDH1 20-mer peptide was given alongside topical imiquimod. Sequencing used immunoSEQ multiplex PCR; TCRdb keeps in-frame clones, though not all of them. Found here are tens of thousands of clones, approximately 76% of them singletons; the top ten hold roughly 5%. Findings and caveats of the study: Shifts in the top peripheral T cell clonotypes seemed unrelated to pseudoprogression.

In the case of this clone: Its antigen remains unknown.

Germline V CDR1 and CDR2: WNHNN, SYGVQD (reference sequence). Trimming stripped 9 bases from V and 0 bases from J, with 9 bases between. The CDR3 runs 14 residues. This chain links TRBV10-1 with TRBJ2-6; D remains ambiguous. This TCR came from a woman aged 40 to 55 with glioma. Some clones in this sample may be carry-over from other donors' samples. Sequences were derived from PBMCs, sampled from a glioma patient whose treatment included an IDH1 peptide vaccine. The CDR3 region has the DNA TGCGCCAGACAAGGGTTCTCTGGGGCCAACGTCCTGACTTTC. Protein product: CARQGFSGANVLTF.